This TCR beta chain was recorded in a study of T cell responses to AZD1222 COVID-19 vaccine. CDR1 MNHEY and CDR2 SVGAGI come from the germline V gene. V gave up 6 bases and J gave up 5 bases, with 10 bases separating them. This CDR3 is built from 12 residues. The method was immunoSEQ multiplex PCR; TCRdb's version includes in-frame clones alone and lacks a portion of them. This repertoire shows 130,000 to 150,000 clones, 70% to 90% found once; its top ten account for over 13%. Study-level results: Spike regions recognized by vaccine-associated CD4 TCRs spanned the protein, led by 160-218 and 743-854. A mostly white British donor set with more females was recruited, and clonal diversity was possibly underestimated. Among those given AZD1222, only five or six were seropositive at baseline.

Concerning this clone: Its antigen is as yet unknown.

The genes are TRBV6-5 and TRBJ1-2, with no clear D. Here the sequenced sample was peripheral blood, taken on day 0 of AZD1222 vaccination. This TCR was sampled from an adult in good health. CDR3 in amino acids: CASRGQTYGYTF. As DNA, the CDR3 is TGTGCCAGCAGAGGGCAGACGTATGGCTACACCTTC.